This TCR beta chain was documented in a study of beta chain features in type 1 diabetes. This CDR3 contains 17 residues. V shed 4 bases and J 1 base; nucleotides not matched to a gene: 7. Germline assignment: CDR1 SEHNR and CDR2 FQNEAQ (reference sequence). Expressed TCRB transcripts were sequenced, since all the RNA that had been isolated was reverse transcribed. Sequenced by immunoSEQ multiplex PCR; TCRdb stores in-frame clones only, minus some. The sample lists fewer than 350,000 clones; roughly a fifth were seen once. The V call is TRBV7-9, the J call TRBJ2-1; 10 bases line up with TRBD1. The sample consisted of naive CD4+ T cells from blood. This receptor was obtained from a young woman in good health. The CDR3 DNA reads as TGTGCCAGCAGCTCGAAACCGGGACAGGGGTCCTACAATGAGCAGTTCTTC. Its translation: CASSSKPGQGSYNEQFF.